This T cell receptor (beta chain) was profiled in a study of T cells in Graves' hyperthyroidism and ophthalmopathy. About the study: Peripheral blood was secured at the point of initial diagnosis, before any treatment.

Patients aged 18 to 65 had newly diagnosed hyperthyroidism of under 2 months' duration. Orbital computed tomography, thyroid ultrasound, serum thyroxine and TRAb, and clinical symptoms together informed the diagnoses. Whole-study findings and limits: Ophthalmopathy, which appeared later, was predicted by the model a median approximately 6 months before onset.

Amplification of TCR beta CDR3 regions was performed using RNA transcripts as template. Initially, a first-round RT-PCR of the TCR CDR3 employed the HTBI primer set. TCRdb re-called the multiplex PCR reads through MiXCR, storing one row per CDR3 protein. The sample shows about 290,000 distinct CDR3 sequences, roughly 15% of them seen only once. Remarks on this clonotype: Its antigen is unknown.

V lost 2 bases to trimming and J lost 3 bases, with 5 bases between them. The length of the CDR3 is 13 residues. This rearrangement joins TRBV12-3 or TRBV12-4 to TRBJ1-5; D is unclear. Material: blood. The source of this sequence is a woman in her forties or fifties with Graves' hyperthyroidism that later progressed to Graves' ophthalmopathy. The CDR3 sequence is CASSLNPNQPQHF. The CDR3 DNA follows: TGTGCCAGCAGTTTAAATCCCAATCAGCCCCAGCATTTT.